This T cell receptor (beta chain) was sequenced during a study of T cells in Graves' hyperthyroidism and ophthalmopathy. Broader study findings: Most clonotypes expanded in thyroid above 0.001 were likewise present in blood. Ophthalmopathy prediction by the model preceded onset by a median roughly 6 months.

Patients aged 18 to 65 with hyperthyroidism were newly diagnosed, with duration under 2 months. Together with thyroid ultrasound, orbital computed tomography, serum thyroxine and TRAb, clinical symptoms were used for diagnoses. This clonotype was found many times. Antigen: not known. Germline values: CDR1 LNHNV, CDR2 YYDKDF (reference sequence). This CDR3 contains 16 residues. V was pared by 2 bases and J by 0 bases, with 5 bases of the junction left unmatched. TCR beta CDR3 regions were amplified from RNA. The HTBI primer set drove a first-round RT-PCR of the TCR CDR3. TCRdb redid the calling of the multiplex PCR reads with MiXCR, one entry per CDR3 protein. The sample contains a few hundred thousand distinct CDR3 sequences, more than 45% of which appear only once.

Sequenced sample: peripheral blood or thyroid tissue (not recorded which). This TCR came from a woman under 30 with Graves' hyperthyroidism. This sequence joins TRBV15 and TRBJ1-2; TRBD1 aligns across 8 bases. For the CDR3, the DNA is TGTGCCACCAGCAGACCTGGACAGGGAGCTAACTATGGCTACACCTTC. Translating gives CATSRPGQGANYGYTF. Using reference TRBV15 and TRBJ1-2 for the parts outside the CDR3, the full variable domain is DAMVIQNPRYQVTQFGKPVTLSCSQTLNHNVMYWYQQKSSQAPKLLFHYYDKDFNNEADTPDNFQSRRPNTSFCFLDIRSPGLGDTAMYLCATSRPGQGANYGYTFGSGTRLTVV.